This section outlines one TCR beta chain sequence together with its context. Its target is not known. The data stem from a study of STAT3 mutations in large granular lymphocyte leukemia. About the research overall: Canonical activating STAT3 mutations were detected in roughly half of the longitudinally sequenced T-LGLL patients.

Approximately 40,000 productive templates were obtained per sample on average. Clones were sequenced by immunoSEQ multiplex PCR, and TCRdb holds only the in-frame ones, with some missing. The repertoire holds 15,000 or so clones, 81% seen once, with under 65% in the top ten. The V gene end was trimmed by 6 bases and the J gene end by 7 bases; junction bases not matched to a gene: 6. Germline CDR1 and CDR2: SNHLY and FYNNEI. The CDR3 loop spans 13 amino acids. Study-wide results and caveats: Every T-cell large granular lymphocyte leukemia patient had at least one immunodominant TCR beta clonotype. In about 30% of the 18 patients, new TCR clonotypes emerged after therapy.

This chain joins TRBV2 and TRBJ2-7, with TRBD2 matching over 10 bases. Material for sequencing was peripheral blood mononuclear cells. The clonotype was recovered from a man in his fifties or sixties with T-cell large granular lymphocyte leukemia. Some clones in this sample may be carry-over from other donors' samples. CDR3 in amino acids: CASRAGGPREQYF. In DNA, the CDR3 is TGTGCCAGCAGAGCGGGAGGGCCTAGAGAGCAGTACTTC. Full variable domain (missing parts from reference TRBV2 and TRBJ2-7): EPEVTQTPSHQVTQMGQEVILRCVPISNHLYFYWYRQILGQKVEFLVSFYNNEISEKSEIFDDQFSVERPDGSNFTLKIRSTKLEDSAMYFCASRAGGPREQYFGPGTRLTVT.